This TCR beta chain stems from a study of shared clonotypes between healthy human individuals. General study findings and limits: Non-shared clonotypes had lower generation probabilities than clonotypes shared by all four sorted-subset donors. In a handful of donors, around 5% of naive CD4 clonotypes appeared in common.

Every donor was a Caucasian adult from Nashville, Tennessee. Sequencing was performed with immunoSEQ multiplex PCR; in TCRdb, only in-frame clones are kept and a portion is missing. The sample lists 2 million to 2.5 million clones; around 92% were seen once. CDR1 and CDR2 from the germline V gene are LNHDA and SQIVND (reference sequence). This CDR3 has 13 residues. V shed 6 bases and J shed 4 bases, with 12 bases lying between them. To note about this clone: Its antigen remains unidentified.

Specimen: naive CD4+ T cells from PBMCs. Regarding subset: CD45RA+ positively selected. This TCR derives from a man between 18 and 35 years old in good health. Some clones in this sample may be carry-over from other donors' samples. The rearrangement links TRBV19 to TRBJ1-2; D is unresolved. This CDR3 reads CASSWLATYGYTF. Here the CDR3 DNA reads TGTGCCAGTAGCTGGCTGGCCACCTATGGCTACACCTTC.